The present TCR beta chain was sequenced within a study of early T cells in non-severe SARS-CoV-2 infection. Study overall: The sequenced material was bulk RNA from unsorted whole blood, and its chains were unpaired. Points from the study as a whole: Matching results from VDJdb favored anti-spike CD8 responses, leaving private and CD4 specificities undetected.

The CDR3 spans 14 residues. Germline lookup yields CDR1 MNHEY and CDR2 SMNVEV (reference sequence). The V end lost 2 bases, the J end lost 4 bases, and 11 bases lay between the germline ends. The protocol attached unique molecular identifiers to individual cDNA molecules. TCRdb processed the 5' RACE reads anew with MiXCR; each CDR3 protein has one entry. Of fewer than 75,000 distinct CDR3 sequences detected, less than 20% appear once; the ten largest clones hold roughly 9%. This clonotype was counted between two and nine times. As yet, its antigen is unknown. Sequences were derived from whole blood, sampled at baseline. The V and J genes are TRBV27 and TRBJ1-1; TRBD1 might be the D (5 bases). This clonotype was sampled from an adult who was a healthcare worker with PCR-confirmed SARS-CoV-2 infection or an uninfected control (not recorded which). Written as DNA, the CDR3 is TGTGCCAGCAGTTTAGGGGCGCGAAGCACTGAAGCTTTCTTT. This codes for CASSLGARSTEAFF.